The entry that follows covers one T cell receptor (beta chain) sequence. Its antigen is not known. Trimming removed 6 bases at V and 4 bases at J, with 12 bases between. The CDR3 extends over 13 amino acids. CDR1 and CDR2 from the germline V gene are LNHDA and SQIVND (reference sequence). Added to each PCR by spiking were synthetic TCR analog templates. Repertoires were generated with immunoSEQ multiplex PCR, while TCRdb's copy carries only in-frame clones and drops some. Among more than 40,000 clones listed, about 80% were seen once. The data were obtained in a study of PD-L1 blockade in urothelial cancer. Study findings and constraints: Those with durable benefit had larger increases in tumor-associated blood clones at 3 weeks.

Time point of the sample: peripheral blood 6 weeks after treatment start. Each patient contributed between 1 and 8 total time points of blood mononuclear cells, pretreatment and during treatment. This clonotype was obtained from a man aged 55 to 70 with urothelial cancer. The chain is built from TRBV19 and TRBJ1-1; D is perhaps TRBD1 (6 bases). The sequenced sample was PBMCs, obtained around atezolizumab (anti-PD-L1) treatment. For the CDR3, the DNA is TGTGCCAGTAGGCCCAGGGGCGGCACTGAAGCTTTCTTT. Residues: CASRPRGGTEAFF.